The text below deals with one T cell receptor beta chain. Its specificity is unknown. V lost 10 bases to trimming and J lost 0 bases, with 16 bases between them. Germline loops: CDR1 SNHLY, CDR2 FYNNEI. The CDR3 is 15 amino acids. These data are taken from a study of cytomegalovirus exposure and HLA in healthy donors. Study background: An earlier analysis identified fewer than 130 million unique TCR beta sequences in approximately 170 million T cells. Roughly 89 million unique TCR sequences came from HLA-typed donors in an early release.

Study-wide results and limits: An analysis that was carried out later associated approximately 17,000 TCR beta sequences with HLA alleles at 0.05 false discovery rate.

The primer mix had 60 Vbeta and 13 Jbeta primers. The repertoire was sequenced with immunoSEQ multiplex PCR; TCRdb's copy has only in-frame clones and lacks some. This sample has fewer than 140,000 clones; roughly 82% occur once, and the top ten carry 5% to 7%. The sequence derives from a woman in her 50s in good health and CMV-seropositive. Material for sequencing was PBMCs. The V call is TRBV2, the J call TRBJ1-3; a weak D match, TRBD1 (6 bases). Written as DNA, the CDR3 is TGTGCCATAGGACCCGGACAGAGCTCTGGAAACACCATATATTTT. It translates to CAIGPGQSSGNTIYF. Filled out from reference TRBV2 and TRBJ1-3, the complete variable domain reads EPEVTQTPSHQVTQMGQEVILRCVPISNHLYFYWYRQILGQKVEFLVSFYNNEISEKSEIFDDQFSVERPDGSNFTLKIRSTKLEDSAMYFCAIGPGQSSGNTIYFGEGSWLTVV.